Below are 30 T cell receptor beta chains sequenced from a single sample in a study of cytomegalovirus exposure and HLA in healthy donors (dated by TCRdb to 2017 to 2019). To prepare the library, the immunoSEQ multiplex PCR assay was applied. A mixture of 60 forward primers for TCR Vbeta segments and 13 reverse primers for TCR Jbeta segments was used in the multiplex PCR. In TCRdb, the immuneACCESS table is reduced to in-frame sequences with V and J assigned. These tables do not hold every clone; where another copy was compared, an unresolved V gene accounts for under half, and the others remain unexplained. Present in this sample are approximately 210,000 clones, over 75% of which were seen just once. About 9.4% of the sample lies in the top ten. Material for sequencing was PBMCs. Every receptor here comes from a woman between 45 and 65 years old in good health and CMV-seropositive.

The chain combines TRBV5-4 with TRBJ2-1; the D is unclear. Per the germline V gene, CDR1 is SGHNT and CDR2 is YYREEE (reference sequence). V was clipped by 0 bases and J by 0 bases, with 7 bases between them. The CDR3 totals 15 residues. CDR3 sequence: CASSLGRSSYNEQFF. DNA of the CDR3: TGTGCCAGCAGCTTGGGGAGAAGCTCCTACAATGAGCAGTTCTTC.

J is TRBJ2-1 and V is TRBV9; 7 bases fit TRBD2. The V gene end was trimmed by 0 bases and the J gene end by 0 bases; junction bases not matched to a gene: 3. Looked up from germline, CDR1 is SGDLS and CDR2 is YYNGEE. This CDR3 is 16 amino acids long. The CDR3 spells CASSVVLAGSYNEQFF. CDR3 coding DNA: TGTGCCAGCAGCGTAGTGTTAGCGGGCTCCTACAATGAGCAGTTCTTC.

The genes are TRBV18 and TRBJ2-3; D ambiguous. The CDR3 contains 17 residues. V lost 3 bases to trimming and J lost 1 base, with 17 bases between them. Looked up from germline, CDR1 is KGHSH and CDR2 is LQKENI. This chain's CDR3 is CASSPVRATLGTDTQYF. CDR3 nucleotides: TGTGCCAGCTCACCGGTGCGAGCGACTCTCGGCACAGATACGCAGTATTTT.

This rearrangement joins TRBV19 to TRBJ1-2; D remains unclear. CDR1 is LNHDA, CDR2 SQIVND, per germline (reference sequence). The CDR3 totals 15 residues. V was cut by 4 bases and J by 7 bases, with 19 bases left in between. The CDR3 DNA sequence: TGTGCCAGTAGTACAAGGGCTGGAGGCCCTCGTGGCTACACCTTC. It yields the protein CASSTRAGGPRGYTF.

The V and J genes are TRBV5-1 and TRBJ2-2, with TRBD1 matching over 8 bases. V was pared by 0 bases and J by 7 bases, with 8 bases of the junction left unmatched. CDR1 is SGHRS, CDR2 YFSETQ, per germline. The length of the CDR3 is 16 residues. The CDR3, as DNA: TGCGCCAGCAGCTTGGCCGGGACAGGCCGGGGCGGGGAGCTGTTTTTT. Its protein product is CASSLAGTGRGGELFF.

V and J are TRBV5-4 and TRBJ1-2; 8 bases align to TRBD1. The length of the CDR3 is 15 residues. V lost 5 bases, J lost 2 bases, and 8 bases stayed unmatched. Germline values: CDR1 SGHNT, CDR2 YYREEE (reference sequence). As DNA, the CDR3 is TGTGCCAGCAGACCCGGGACAGGTGGCAACTATGGCTACACCTTC. Protein: CASRPGTGGNYGYTF.

This chain connects TRBV19 to TRBJ2-5, with D perhaps matching TRBD1 (5 bases). The end of the DNA aligns better with TRBJ2-7, so the J call may be wrong. Germline V gene lookup returns CDR1 LNHDA and CDR2 SQIVND (reference sequence). The CDR3 is 14 amino acids. The DNA of the CDR3 is TGTGCCAGTAGTCCAGTACAGGAGAGCTACGAGCAGTACTTC. Translation gives CASSPVQESYEQYF.

The genes are TRBV5-6 and TRBJ2-1; the match to TRBD2 covers 7 bases. The germline CDR1 and CDR2 sequences are SGHDT and YYEEEE. V shed 5 bases and J 6 bases; nucleotides not matched to a gene: 11. The length of the CDR3 is 15 residues. The CDR3 coding sequence is TGTGCCAGCAGGATGATGGGGGGGGACGGCAATGAGCAGTTCTTC. It translates to CASRMMGGDGNEQFF.

The V and J genes are TRBV19 and TRBJ2-3, with 12 bases aligning to TRBD1. CDR1 is LNHDA and CDR2 is SQIVND in the germline V gene (reference sequence). J was trimmed by 4 bases and V by 9 bases; bases with no gene match: 5. The CDR3 is 14 amino acids. CDR3 region: CASKGTGGADTQYF. The CDR3 DNA is TGTGCCAGCAAAGGGACAGGGGGCGCAGATACGCAGTATTTT.

V usage is TRBV6-5 and J usage is TRBJ1-2, with D tentatively TRBD1 (5 bases). The CDR3 extends over 15 amino acids. V dropped 4 bases and J dropped 8 bases, with 20 bases sitting between them. CDR1 and CDR2 from the germline V gene are MNHEY and SVGAGI. The CDR3 loop is CASSSSFAGVGGYTF. The CDR3 nucleotides are TGTGCCAGCAGTTCCTCTTTCGCGGGGGTAGGCGGCTACACCTTC.

The chain is built from TRBV9 and TRBJ2-1, with 11 bases matching TRBD2. CDR3 length: 15 residues. With V trimmed by 3 bases and J by 10 bases, 9 bases remained unmatched. The germline CDR1 and CDR2 sequences are SGDLS and YYNGEE. The CDR3 DNA sequence: TGTGCCAGCAGCGAGACTAGCGGGGAAAGGGGCGAGCAGTTCTTC. This encodes CASSETSGERGEQFF.

This sequence joins TRBV5-1 and TRBJ2-7, with D unresolved. This CDR3 region has 14 residues. V dropped 0 bases and J dropped 6 bases, with 13 bases sitting between them. CDR1 and CDR2 (germline): SGHRS, YFSETQ. CDR3 residues: CASSLVVAPSEQYF. The CDR3 nucleotides read TGCGCCAGCAGCTTGGTAGTCGCCCCTAGCGAGCAGTACTTC.

The V and J genes are TRBV7-9 and TRBJ2-7; possible D gene TRBD2, 6 bases. Germline CDR1 reads SEHNR; CDR2 reads FQNEAQ (reference sequence). V dropped 1 base and J dropped 0 bases, with 10 bases sitting between them. This CDR3 comprises 15 residues. The CDR3 sequence: CASSLGEAASYEQYF. The CDR3 DNA is TGTGCCAGCAGCTTAGGGGAGGCAGCCTCCTACGAGCAGTACTTC.

About this clone: Compared with germline, one end of the junction differs, possibly owing to a read error. The J gene is TRBJ2-1, the V gene TRBV14; tentatively, D is TRBD2 (6 bases). From germline, CDR1 is SGHDN and CDR2 FVKESK. The CDR3 contains 13 residues. CDR3 sequence reads: CASRSPGERRTLF. The CDR3, as DNA: TGTGCCAGCAGATCGCCGGGGGAGCGGAGGACGCTCTTC.

This chain connects TRBV9 to TRBJ2-5, with TRBD1 as a possible D gene (5 bases). CDR3 length: 13 residues. V was trimmed by 5 bases and J by 1 base, leaving 9 bases between them. Germline-derived CDR1 and CDR2 are SGDLS and YYNGEE. CDR3 coding DNA: TGTGCCAGCAGTCGACAGTCCCAAGAGACCCAGTACTTC. Protein product: CASSRQSQETQYF.

This chain connects TRBV6-1 to TRBJ1-3; no clear D gene. In germline, CDR1 is MNHNS, CDR2 SASEGT. Between the trimmed V and J ends, which lost 6 bases and 8 bases, there was a span of 14 bases. CDR3 size: 13 residues. The CDR3 DNA sequence: TGTGCCAGCAGAGTTTCAGGAGGAGACACCATATATTTT. Translation gives CASRVSGGDTIYF.

This rearrangement joins TRBV28 to TRBJ2-7; 7 bases fit TRBD1. Trimming took 3 bases from V and 3 from J; bases not matched to a gene: 5. The germline gives CDR1 MDHEN, CDR2 SYDVKM. There are 14 residues in the CDR3. CDR3 amino acids: CASSFTDRVYEQYF. CDR3 nucleotides: TGTGCCAGCAGTTTTACTGACAGGGTCTACGAGCAGTACTTC.

The chain couples TRBV7-3 to TRBJ2-5; D gene uncertain. The germline V gene encodes CDR1 SGHTA and CDR2 FQGTGA. V shed 5 bases and J shed 5 bases, with 12 bases lying between them. This CDR3 spans 13 amino acids. This CDR3 reads CASSRGSEETQYF. The CDR3 region has the DNA TGTGCCAGCAGCCGTGGGTCGGAGGAGACCCAGTACTTC.

The chain combines TRBV5-1 with TRBJ2-3; 8 bases match TRBD2. Germline trimming cut 3 bases from V and 3 bases from J; bases unmatched to any gene: 3. Germline V gives CDR1 SGHRS, CDR2 YFSETQ. The CDR3 is 14 amino acids. CDR3 DNA: TGCGCCAGCAGCTATAGCGGGGTAACAGATACGCAGTATTTT. It codes for CASSYSGVTDTQYF.

The J gene is TRBJ2-1, the V gene TRBV4-2; TRBD2 aligns across 15 bases. The CDR3 runs 15 residues. The junction had 1 base not matched to a gene; V was cut back by 3 bases and J by 7 bases. CDR1 is LGHNA and CDR2 is YNFKEQ in the germline V gene. The CDR3 sequence: CASSQGTSGGNEQFF. DNA for the CDR3: TGTGCCAGCAGCCAGGGGACTAGCGGGGGGAATGAGCAGTTCTTC.

J is TRBJ2-5 and V is TRBV29-1, with D perhaps matching TRBD1 (6 bases). TRBJ2-7 matches the DNA end more closely, so the J call is doubtful. The germline V gene encodes CDR1 SQVTM and CDR2 ANQGSEA. This CDR3 has 13 residues. In DNA form, the CDR3 reads TGCAGCGTCACCGTGGGGGCGACCTACGAGCAGTACTTC. Its translation: CSVTVGATYEQYF.

The chain links TRBV6-5 to TRBJ1-5, with D perhaps matching TRBD1 (5 bases). V was trimmed by 6 bases and J by 7 bases, leaving 13 bases between them. The CDR3 loop spans 13 amino acids. Germline V gene data show CDR1 as MNHEY and CDR2 as SVGAGI. CDR3 protein: CASRGGQGQPQHF. For the CDR3, the DNA is TGTGCCAGCAGGGGAGGGCAGGGACAGCCCCAGCATTTT.

The genes are TRBV7-2 and TRBJ1-1; TRBD1 might be the D (5 bases). There are 15 residues in the CDR3. Deletions cut 1 base from V and 3 bases from J, with 12 bases between. Germline lookup yields CDR1 SGHTA and CDR2 FQGNSA. The chain's CDR3 is CASSLGWGVDTEAFF. CDR3 bases: TGTGCCAGCAGCTTAGGGTGGGGCGTGGACACTGAAGCTTTCTTT. The whole variable domain, filled in from reference TRBV7-2 and TRBJ1-1, reads GAGVSQSPSNKVTEKGKDVELRCDPISGHTALYWYRQSLGQGLEFLIYFQGNSAPDKSGLPSDRFSAERTGGSVSTLTIQRTQQEDSAVYLCASSLGWGVDTEAFFGQGTRLTVV.

This chain links TRBV9 with TRBJ1-5; TRBD1 might be the D (5 bases). This CDR3 has 14 residues. Looked up from germline, CDR1 is SGDLS and CDR2 is YYNGEE. Trimming took 4 bases from V and 0 from J, leaving 8 bases between them. The CDR3 sequence: CASSPDSSNQPQHF. The CDR3, as DNA: TGTGCCAGCAGCCCAGACAGTAGCAATCAGCCCCAGCATTTT.

The chain recombines TRBV5-1 with TRBJ2-2, with D possibly matching TRBD1 (6 bases). Germline CDR1 and CDR2: SGHRS and YFSETQ. V was shortened by 4 bases and J by 8 bases, with 21 bases between the two germline ends. The CDR3 extends over 16 amino acids. CDR3 protein: CASSQGTPLATGELFF. CDR3 coding DNA: TGCGCCAGCAGCCAAGGGACACCCCTAGCCACGGGGGAGCTGTTTTTT.

The chain couples TRBV6-5 to TRBJ1-1, with 10 bases fitting TRBD1. V dropped 6 bases and J dropped 9; count of bases not matched to a gene: 7. Germline V CDR1 and CDR2: MNHEY, SVGAGI. The CDR3 contains 13 residues. CDR3 in amino acids: CASRGQGRRKAFF. CDR3 sequence (DNA): TGTGCCAGCAGGGGACAGGGGAGGCGGAAAGCTTTCTTT.

This clone was picked up a small number of times. The chain uses TRBV7-8 and TRBJ2-1; no firm D call. Trimming left V 3 bases short and J 9 bases short, with 15 bases between. The CDR3 has 14 amino acids. CDR1 is SGHVS, CDR2 FQNEAQ, per germline. The CDR3 reads CASSFGYGAGEQFF. The DNA of the CDR3 is TGTGCCAGCAGCTTTGGTTACGGCGCAGGTGAGCAGTTCTTC.

This clone was counted a few times. The chain couples TRBV6-5 to TRBJ2-7, with a weak D call TRBD2 (6 bases). Deletions cut 6 bases from V and 7 bases from J, with 10 bases between. The CDR3 is 11 amino acids. Germline assignment: CDR1 MNHEY and CDR2 SVGAGI. CDR3 amino acids: CASSTAGEQYF. CDR3 sequence (DNA): TGTGCCAGCAGCACCGCGGGGGAGCAGTACTTC.

V is TRBV4-3 and J is TRBJ1-1; TRBD1 might be the D (5 bases). The CDR3 is 15 residues long. Trimming removed 3 bases at V and 4 bases at J, with 15 bases between. CDR1 LGHNA and CDR2 YSLEER come from the germline V gene. The CDR3 spells CASSHLGDLGTEAFF. For the CDR3, the DNA is TGCGCCAGCAGCCACTTAGGGGACTTGGGCACTGAAGCTTTCTTT.

The chain couples TRBV2 to TRBJ1-5; tentatively, D is TRBD1 (6 bases). Germline loops: CDR1 SNHLY, CDR2 FYNNEI. This CDR3 is 15 amino acids long. V lost 4 bases and J 3 bases, leaving 13 bases between the germline ends. The CDR3 nucleotides read TGTGCCAGCAGTGGCATGGACAGCTACAATCAGCCCCAGCATTTT. This gives the protein CASSGMDSYNQPQHF.